This TCR beta chain was sequenced for a study of blood T cell repertoires in COVID-19. Study-wide background: The samples span acute and convalescent COVID-19 from the United States, Italy and Spain. Sources were T cells, B-cell-depleted T cells, or PBMCs; the material itself was cDNA or gDNA.

This clone has only a few counts. Source study methods: Estimates of nucleated cell counts were drawn from the amplification of reference gene primers. Clones were sequenced by immunoSEQ multiplex PCR, and TCRdb holds only the in-frame ones, with some missing. That table supplies the V and J calls and clone size; D and trimming were determined from the DNA. The sample holds 180,000 or so clones, about 80% seen once. Trimming removed 0 bases at V and 6 bases at J, with 8 bases between. The CDR3 loop spans 13 amino acids. From germline, CDR1 is SGHTA and CDR2 FQGNSA. This sequence was found in a human donor with acute or convalescent COVID-19. The donor label of this sample is uncertain. The chain joins TRBV7-2 to TRBJ1-2, with D perhaps TRBD1 (6 bases). The material sequenced was peripheral blood. The CDR3 here is CASSLADSHGYTF. CDR3 sequence (DNA): TGTGCCAGCAGCTTAGCGGACAGTCATGGCTACACCTTC.